These T cell receptor beta chains were read from a single sample in a study of T-cell memory formation after mild COVID-19. TCRdb reanalysed the 5' RACE reads using MiXCR and keeps one entry per CDR3 protein. The sample has 110,000 to 150,000 distinct CDR3 sequences, almost 25% seen once. Sequenced sample: PBMCs or a T cell subset sorted from them (not recorded which). Receptors originate from an adult woman who had mild COVID-19 (a few samples of this study predate the infection). Cell type and time point are not known. Each CDR3 is given with its conserved first and last residue. A D gene is named only where the DNA matches it firmly. Clone size, where shown, is once, few, many, or a class for clones that have expanded.

D gene	V gene	J gene	clone size	CDR3 protein	CDR3 DNA
.	TRBV10-3	TRBJ2-5	.	CAISEPTDTQETQYF	TGTGCCATCAGTGAGCCTACAGACACCCAAGAGACCCAGTACTTC
TRBD2	TRBV11-1	TRBJ2-7	few	CASSHRTSGREEQYF	TGTGCCAGCAGCCACAGGACTAGCGGGAGGGAGGAGCAGTACTTC
TRBD2	TRBV7-8	TRBJ2-7	many	CASSSGLAIYEQYF	TGTGCCAGCAGCTCGGGACTAGCGATCTACGAGCAGTACTTC
.	TRBV29-1	TRBJ1-1	few	CSARDAGFYREAFF	TGCAGCGCACGGGACGCAGGTTTCTACCGTGAAGCTTTCTTT
.	TRBV27	TRBJ2-7	.	CASSLTPSTVDEQYF	TGTGCCAGCAGTTTAACCCCCTCGACAGTAGACGAGCAGTACTTC
.	TRBV24-1	TRBJ2-7	.	CATSDVGYEQYF	TGTGCCACCAGTGATGTTGGGTACGAGCAGTACTTC
TRBD1	TRBV7-2	TRBJ2-1	few	CASSRSGTGVDEQFF	TGTGCCAGCAGCCGATCCGGGACAGGGGTCGATGAGCAGTTCTTC
.	TRBV7-2	TRBJ2-5	few	CASSNGRFQETQYF	TGTGCCAGCAGCAACGGACGGTTCCAAGAGACCCAGTACTTC
.	TRBV5-5	TRBJ2-2	.	CASSLDKNTGELFF	TGTGCCAGCAGCTTGGACAAGAACACCGGGGAGCTGTTTTTT
TRBD2	TRBV15	TRBJ2-1	few	CATTKREDNEQFF	TGTGCCACCACTAAGCGGGAGGATAATGAGCAGTTCTTC
.	TRBV20-1	TRBJ1-6	.	CSASWAENSPLHF	TGCAGTGCTAGTTGGGCAGAGAATTCACCCCTCCACTTT
TRBD1	TRBV5-1	TRBJ2-2	.	CASSFSYRLGQAAGELFF	TGCGCCAGCAGCTTTTCCTACCGTTTGGGACAGGCCGCCGGGGAGCTGTTTTTT
.	TRBV7-6	TRBJ1-5	.	CASSKKVGLAPQHF	TGTGCCAGCAGCAAAAAGGTGGGTCTCGCGCCCCAGCATTTT
.	TRBV5-1	TRBJ2-1	.	CASSLGGDAGSHEQFF	TGCGCCAGCAGCTTGGGGGGGGACGCCGGCTCGCATGAGCAGTTCTTC
TRBD2	TRBV7-9	TRBJ2-3	few	CASSSGLAGGPYAGTDTQYF	TGTGCCAGCAGCTCAGGACTAGCGGGGGGTCCCTACGCGGGCACAGATACGCAGTATTTT
TRBD2	TRBV7-9	TRBJ2-1	.	CASSLPAGLAGGVYNEQFF	TGTGCCAGCAGCTTACCCGCCGGACTAGCGGGAGGGGTTTACAATGAGCAGTTCTTC
TRBD1	TRBV20-1	TRBJ2-7	.	CSAWTGENEQYF	TGCAGTGCTTGGACAGGGGAAAACGAGCAGTACTTC
TRBD1	TRBV20-1	TRBJ2-1	few	CSAVDREPEQFF	TGCAGTGCTGTAGACAGGGAACCTGAGCAGTTCTTC
TRBD2	TRBV6-6	TRBJ2-5	.	CASSYPPGLAKETQYF	TGTGCCAGCAGTTACCCGCCGGGACTAGCTAAAGAGACCCAGTACTTC
.	TRBV6-5	TRBJ2-2	.	CASSQDGRNTGELFF	TGTGCCAGCAGTCAAGATGGTCGAAACACCGGGGAGCTGTTTTTT
TRBD2	TRBV14	TRBJ2-7	few	CASSQFIAGALEQYF	TGTGCCAGCAGCCAATTTATAGCGGGAGCGCTCGAGCAGTACTTC
.	TRBV6-6	TRBJ1-1	.	CASSYPALGGEAFF	TGTGCCAGCAGTTACCCCGCCCTCGGAGGTGAAGCTTTCTTT
.	TRBV5-4	TRBJ2-1	few	CASSDPVEYNEQFF	TGTGCCAGCAGCGACCCCGTGGAGTACAATGAGCAGTTCTTC
TRBD2	TRBV5-6	TRBJ2-3	.	CASSSGTSGLLNTQYF	TGTGCCAGCAGCTCCGGGACTAGCGGGCTGCTCAATACGCAGTATTTT
TRBD2	TRBV29-1	TRBJ2-7	few	CSVRLADRYEQYF	TGCAGCGTTCGACTAGCGGACCGCTACGAGCAGTACTTC
.	TRBV4-1	TRBJ1-2	few	CASRMGLEDGYTF	TGCGCCAGCAGAATGGGTTTGGAGGATGGCTACACCTTC
.	TRBV7-9	TRBJ2-5	few	CASSLGPGETQYF	TGTGCCAGCAGCTTAGGCCCGGGGGAGACCCAGTACTTC
.	TRBV4-3	TRBJ2-1	few	CASSQDRGGSYNEQFF	TGCGCCAGCAGCCAAGATAGGGGCGGCTCCTACAATGAGCAGTTCTTC
.	TRBV29-1	TRBJ1-4	few	CSVAAGELFF	TGCAGCGTTGCAGCGGGGGAACTGTTTTTT
.	TRBV30	TRBJ1-1	.	CAWSSGMNTEAFF	TGTGCCTGGAGTTCAGGGATGAACACTGAAGCTTTCTTT
TRBD2	TRBV20-1	TRBJ2-3	.	CSAEGRLAGGIHTDTQYF	TGCAGTGCCGAGGGACGGCTAGCGGGGGGCATACACACAGATACGCAGTATTTT
.	TRBV9	TRBJ1-5	.	CADIGGDQPQHF	TGTGCAGACATTGGGGGGGATCAGCCCCAGCATTTT
TRBD1	TRBV20-1	TRBJ1-2	.	CSATAPGTERVNYGYTF	TGCAGTGCTACGGCGCCTGGGACAGAAAGAGTTAACTATGGCTACACCTTC
TRBD2	TRBV4-1	TRBJ2-1	.	CASSLQRGGYNEQFF	TGCGCCAGCAGCCTCCAGCGGGGCGGCTACAATGAGCAGTTCTTC
.	TRBV5-1	TRBJ1-1	.	CASSPLKGGSLYTEAFF	TGCGCCAGCAGCCCACTTAAGGGGGGGTCGTTGTACACTGAAGCTTTCTTT
.	TRBV15	TRBJ2-5	.	CATSRDAETQYF	TGTGCCACCAGCAGAGATGCGGAGACCCAGTACTTC
.	TRBV4-1	TRBJ2-2	.	CASSHNTGELFF	TGCGCCAGCAGCCACAACACCGGGGAGCTGTTTTTT
.	TRBV6-6	TRBJ2-1	few	CASSYPPAEVAYNEQFF	TGTGCCAGCAGTTACCCTCCTGCGGAGGTGGCCTACAATGAGCAGTTCTTC
.	TRBV4-1	TRBJ1-5	few	CASSPLEDQPQHF	TGCGCCAGCAGCCCCCTTGAGGATCAGCCCCAGCATTTT
TRBD2	TRBV9	TRBJ2-7	few	CASSVEGLSYEQYF	TGTGCCAGCAGCGTAGAGGGACTATCCTACGAGCAGTACTTC
.	TRBV7-9	TRBJ2-3	.	CASIPTLGGTDTQYF	TGTGCCAGCATCCCGACTTTGGGGGGCACAGATACGCAGTATTTT
.	TRBV6-1	TRBJ1-5	few	CASSEGPEENQPQHF	TGTGCCAGCAGTGAGGGTCCGGAAGAAAATCAGCCCCAGCATTTT
TRBD1	TRBV20-1	TRBJ2-3	.	CSARGPPDTQYF	TGCAGTGCCAGGGGGCCCCCAGATACGCAGTATTTT
TRBD2	TRBV7-3	TRBJ2-1	few	CASSLMASGINEQFF	TGTGCCAGCAGCTTAATGGCTAGCGGGATTAATGAGCAGTTCTTC
TRBD1	TRBV7-6	TRBJ2-1	few	CASSLAIDRVGFNEQFF	TGTGCCAGCAGCTTAGCCATCGACAGGGTGGGTTTCAATGAGCAGTTCTTC
TRBD2	TRBV7-2	TRBJ2-5	.	CASSLGGLAAQETQYF	TGTGCCAGCAGCTTAGGGGGACTAGCGGCCCAAGAGACCCAGTACTTC
.	TRBV4-1	TRBJ2-7	.	CASSKIGSSSYEQYF	TGCGCCAGCAGCAAGATTGGGTCTAGCTCCTACGAGCAGTACTTC
.	TRBV15	TRBJ1-1	few	CATSSTQEAFF	TGTGCCACCAGCAGCACCCAGGAAGCTTTCTTT
.	TRBV2	TRBJ1-5	.	CASSAGAINNQPQHF	TGTGCCAGCAGCGCCGGGGCAATCAACAATCAGCCCCAGCATTTT
TRBD2	TRBV9	TRBJ2-3	.	CASSEWGGSTDTQYF	TGTGCCAGCAGCGAGTGGGGGGGGAGCACAGATACGCAGTATTTT
.	TRBV27	TRBJ1-5	.	CASSSVGTANQPQHF	TGTGCCAGCAGTTCCGTCGGGACCGCTAATCAGCCCCAGCATTTT
.	TRBV19	TRBJ2-1	few	CASSIIPSAYNEQFF	TGTGCCAGTAGTATAATACCTAGCGCTTACAATGAGCAGTTCTTC
.	TRBV11-2	TRBJ2-3	.	CASSSVGGGSDTQYF	TGTGCCAGCAGCTCCGTGGGGGGTGGGTCAGATACGCAGTATTTT
TRBD2	TRBV6-5	TRBJ2-2	.	CASSESGSPGGELFF	TGTGCCAGCAGTGAGAGCGGGAGTCCTGGGGGGGAGCTGTTTTTT
TRBD2	TRBV9	TRBJ2-3	few	CASSVATSGVAQFF	TGTGCCAGCAGCGTAGCCACTAGCGGGGTGGCGCAGTTTTTT
.	TRBV4-1	TRBJ2-3	.	CASSPPGRTDTQYF	TGCGCCAGCAGCCCACCGGGACGCACAGATACGCAGTATTTT
.	TRBV7-9	TRBJ1-3	few	CASSLSGPGNTIYF	TGTGCCAGCAGCTTATCAGGGCCCGGAAACACCATATATTTT
TRBD1	TRBV15	TRBJ1-2	.	CATSARDRDVYGYTF	TGTGCCACCAGCGCCCGGGACAGGGATGTCTATGGCTACACCTTC
.	TRBV6-6	TRBJ2-7	.	CASEPGPSYEQYF	TGTGCCAGCGAACCGGGACCGAGCTACGAGCAGTACTTC
.	TRBV4-2	TRBJ2-3	.	CASSQRTGWDTQYF	TGTGCCAGCAGCCAGAGGACCGGCTGGGATACGCAGTATTTT